The 23 T cell receptor beta chains in this list originate from one sample, sequenced in a study of Ad26.COV2.S vaccination and SARS-CoV-2 variants. The treatment denotes: 15 to 20 received Ad26.COV2.S at low or high dose, single or two shots; several received placebo; per-sample allocation not given. Collection of samples fell on day 63 after the first vaccine or placebo injection. Produced via immunoSEQ multiplex PCR; TCRdb's table is partial and in-frame only. The top ten hold 9.5% to 15% of the sample, which has approximately 480,000 clones, around nine tenths seen once. Sample: peripheral blood, taken in a trial of Ad26.COV2.S vaccine versus placebo. Source of these receptors: a person between 18 and 60 years old who received the Ad26.COV2.S COVID-19 vaccine or a placebo.

This clone has a single count. The CDR3 loop reads CASSQAASRSFYNEQFF. The CDR3 bases are TGTGCCAGCAGCCAGGCGGCCTCACGGTCCTTCTACAATGAGCAGTTCTTC. The chain is built from TRBV14 and TRBJ2-1; no definite D call. CDR1 is SGHDN and CDR2 is FVKESK in the germline V gene. The CDR3 spans 17 residues. Deletions cut 3 bases from V and 3 bases from J, with 18 bases between.

The chain carries TRBV19 and TRBJ2-3; 8 nucleotides match TRBD2. V trimming: 2 bases; J trimming: 0 bases; junction bases outside the gene matches: 4. CDR1 and CDR2 (germline): LNHDA, SQIVND (reference sequence). This CDR3 is 16 amino acids long. This CDR3 is CASSIYPSGSTDTQYF. CDR3 coding DNA: TGTGCCAGTAGTATATACCCTAGCGGGAGCACAGATACGCAGTATTTT.

The V gene is TRBV7-9, the J gene TRBJ2-5; a weak D match, TRBD2 (7 bases). CDR3 length: 15 residues. Trimming pared 5 bases from V and 2 bases from J, leaving 15 bases between. Per germline, CDR1 SEHNR and CDR2 FQNEAQ (reference sequence). The CDR3 DNA is TGTGCCAGCAGCCCAGAGGGGGGGAAGCAAGAGACCCAGTACTTC. It codes for CASSPEGGKQETQYF.

V is TRBV24-1 and J is TRBJ1-5, with TRBD1 as a possible D gene (6 bases). CDR1 and CDR2 from the germline V gene are KGHDR and SFDVKD. Trimming stripped 6 bases from V and 3 bases from J, with 11 bases between. This CDR3 is 14 amino acids long. CDR3 nucleotide sequence: TGTGCCACCAGTCACAGGGACCCCAATCAGCCCCAGCATTTT. As protein: CATSHRDPNQPQHF.

This chain links TRBV6-4 with TRBJ1-4; D might be TRBD1 (6 bases). This CDR3 spans 13 amino acids. V gave up 6 bases and J gave up 7 bases, with 12 bases separating them. The germline V gene has CDR1 MRHNA and CDR2 SNTAGT. DNA for the CDR3: TGTGCCAGCAGGCGGGACACTGGTGAAAAACTGTTTTTT. This gives the protein CASRRDTGEKLFF.

This clone was observed a single time. The V gene is TRBV5-1, the J gene TRBJ2-5; 9 bases map to TRBD1. Looked up from germline, CDR1 is SGHRS and CDR2 is YFSETQ. CDR3 length: 16 residues. Trimming removed 2 bases from V and 2 bases from J; junction bases left unmatched: 7. CDR3: CASSLGTGHRQETQYF. The CDR3 bases are TGCGCCAGCAGCTTAGGGACAGGGCATCGACAAGAGACCCAGTACTTC. The variable domain in full, completed from reference TRBV5-1 and TRBJ2-5, reads KAGVTQTPRYLIKTRGQQVTLSCSPISGHRSVSWYQQTPGQGLQFLFEYFSETQRNKGNFPGRFSGRQFSNSRSEMNVSTLELGDSALYLCASSLGTGHRQETQYFGPGTRLLVL.

The rearrangement joins TRBV30 to TRBJ2-3, with D possibly TRBD2 on 6 matching bases. Trimming removed 4 bases from V and 1 base from J, with 12 bases in between. Per the germline V gene, CDR1 is GTSNPN and CDR2 is SVGIG (reference sequence). The CDR3 runs 14 residues. CDR3 sequence reads: CAWTRGIGTDTQYF. The CDR3 nucleotides read TGTGCCTGGACTCGCGGGATTGGCACAGATACGCAGTATTTT.

This rearrangement joins TRBV20-1 to TRBJ2-3; weak D call: TRBD2 (7 bases). The ends were cut back, 3 bases at V and 4 bases at J, with 14 bases in the middle. Per the germline V gene, CDR1 is DFQATT and CDR2 is SNEGSKA (reference sequence). CDR3 length: 14 residues. The CDR3 bases are TGCAGTGCTAGTCTGGGGGGGGGCCCAGATACGCAGTATTTT. Its protein is CSASLGGGPDTQYF.

This clone was observed once. The chain links TRBV7-9 to TRBJ2-1, with 8 positions matching TRBD1. This CDR3 is built from 17 residues. With 3 bases clipped from V and 4 bases from J, the junction kept 11 bases outside the gene matches. CDR1 is SEHNR and CDR2 is FQNEAQ in the germline V gene (reference sequence). The CDR3 bases are TGTGCCAGCAGCTTGGATACAGGGGGTGTTACTTACAATGAGCAGTTCTTC. It yields the protein CASSLDTGGVTYNEQFF. Full variable domain (remainder filled in from reference TRBV7-9 and TRBJ2-1): DTGVSQNPRHKITKRGQNVTFRCDPISEHNRLYWYRQTLGQGPEFLTYFQNEAQLEKSRLLSDRFSAERPKGSFSTLEIQRTEQGDSAMYLCASSLDTGGVTYNEQFFGPGTRLTVL.

The CDR3: CASSKAPGGGPREEPHPQETQYF. The DNA of the CDR3 is TGTGCCAGCAGCAAAGCGCCCGGGGGAGGGCCTCGAGAAGAACCGCACCCTCAAGAGACCCAGTACTTC. This rearrangement joins TRBV21-1 to TRBJ2-5; the table's D call, TRBD2, has no DNA check behind it. TRBV21-1 represents a pseudogene. The CDR3 totals 23 residues.

This sequence joins TRBV4-3 and TRBJ2-3; no clear D. The CDR3 sequence is 14 residues long. Trimming cost V 1 base and J 3 bases, with 8 bases left between them. Per germline, CDR1 LGHNA and CDR2 YSLEER. The CDR3 here is CASSQVVGTDTQYF. CDR3 nucleotides: TGCGCCAGCAGCCAAGTGGTGGGGACAGATACGCAGTATTTT.

The V call is TRBV5-6, the J call TRBJ1-2, with D perhaps matching TRBD1 (6 bases). V was shortened by 0 bases and J by 6 bases, with 12 bases between the two germline ends. This CDR3 is built from 14 residues. Germline loops: CDR1 SGHDT, CDR2 YYEEEE. The CDR3 loop reads CASSLGIGDNGYTF. For the CDR3, the DNA is TGTGCCAGCAGCTTGGGCATCGGGGACAATGGCTACACCTTC.

The rearrangement joins TRBV19 to TRBJ2-1; the match to TRBD1 covers 8 bases. Looked up from germline, CDR1 is LNHDA and CDR2 is SQIVND (reference sequence). V lost 6 bases, J lost 3 bases, and 4 bases stayed unmatched. The CDR3 consists of 14 residues. DNA for the CDR3: TGTGCCAGTAGACCGGGACAGGACTACAATGAGCAGTTCTTC. Translation gives CASRPGQDYNEQFF.

This clone was counted only a few times. The V call is TRBV7-2, the J call TRBJ1-5; D is unresolved. The CDR3 totals 12 residues. The ends were cut back, 3 bases at V and 4 bases at J, with 4 bases in the middle. CDR1 is SGHTA, CDR2 FQGNSA, per germline. The CDR3 sequence is CASSFQNQPQHF. The CDR3, as DNA: TGTGCCAGCAGCTTTCAGAATCAGCCCCAGCATTTT.

The gene calls are TRBV3-1 (or the pseudogene TRBV3-2) and TRBJ2-2; tentative D call: TRBD2 (6 bases). This CDR3 is built from 15 residues. The germline CDR1 and CDR2 sequences are LGHDT and YNNKEL (reference sequence). V was shortened by 1 base and J by 4 bases, with 10 bases between the two germline ends. The CDR3 reads CASSQGLGSTGELFF. CDR3 DNA: TGTGCCAGCAGCCAAGGACTCGGGAGCACCGGGGAGCTGTTTTTT.

CDR3 loop: CASSGQAELYEQYF. CDR3 in DNA: TGTGCCAGCAGCGGACAGGCCGAACTCTACGAGCAGTACTTC. V gene TRBV27 combines with J gene TRBJ2-7; TRBD1 aligns across 7 bases. The CDR3 extends over 14 amino acids. V lost 6 bases and J lost 3; bases outside the gene matches: 8. From germline, CDR1 is MNHEY and CDR2 SMNVEV (reference sequence).

This clone appeared once. Here the CDR3 reads CASSSQGQETQYF. The CDR3, as DNA: TGTGCCAGCAGTTCGCAGGGACAAGAGACCCAGTACTTC. The chain couples TRBV28 to TRBJ2-5; perhaps TRBD1 as D (5 bases). The CDR3 sequence is 13 residues long. V lost 4 bases, J lost 2 bases, and 8 bases lay in between. Germline V CDR1 and CDR2: MDHEN, SYDVKM.

The chain carries TRBV18 and TRBJ1-5, with TRBD1 identical over 8 bases. The junction had 10 bases not matched to a gene; V was cut back by 6 bases and J by 6 bases. The CDR3 totals 15 residues. CDR1 and CDR2 (germline): KGHSH, LQKENI. The CDR3 DNA is TGTGCCAGCTCCCTCACGGGACAGGCATTTCAGCCCCAGCATTTT. Amino acid sequence: CASSLTGQAFQPQHF.

This clone has more than one count but fewer than ten. The V call is TRBV24-1, the J call TRBJ2-1; TRBD2 agrees at 7 bases. Germline trimming cut 5 bases from V and 2 bases from J; bases unmatched to any gene: 5. There are 15 residues in the CDR3. CDR1 and CDR2 from the germline V gene are KGHDR and SFDVKD. The CDR3 region has the DNA TGTGCCACCAGTGGTGGTAGCGGGCCCTACAATGAGCAGTTCTTC. This gives the protein CATSGGSGPYNEQFF.

This sequence joins TRBV28 and TRBJ1-2, with 8 positions matching TRBD1. CDR1 and CDR2 (germline): MDHEN, SYDVKM. The V gene end was trimmed by 4 bases and the J gene end by 4 bases; junction bases not matched to a gene: 14. This CDR3 region has 17 residues. DNA for the CDR3: TGTGCCAGCAGTTCCTACTCGGGACAGGTTCGCTTCTATGGCTACACCTTC. Protein product: CASSSYSGQVRFYGYTF.

The chain carries TRBV5-1 and TRBJ2-1; the match to TRBD2 covers 8 bases. The CDR3 contains 15 residues. Germline lookup yields CDR1 SGHRS and CDR2 YFSETQ. Trimming cost V 3 bases and J 0 bases; bases outside gene matches: 2. CDR3 in DNA: TGCGCCAGCAGCTGGGCGGGAGGCTCCTACAATGAGCAGTTCTTC. Protein product: CASSWAGGSYNEQFF.

The chain combines TRBV18 with TRBJ1-1, with unresolved D. V was pared by 8 bases and J by 4 bases, with 8 bases between. The CDR3 is 11 amino acids. Germline lookup yields CDR1 KGHSH and CDR2 LQKENI. The CDR3 DNA follows: TGTGCCAGCCACCCAGGCACTGAAGCTTTCTTT. Its protein is CASHPGTEAFF.

This chain joins TRBV3-1 (or the pseudogene TRBV3-2) and TRBJ2-2; TRBD1 or TRBD2 may be the D gene (5 bases each). The CDR3 runs to 18 residues. From germline, CDR1 is LGHDT and CDR2 YNNKEL (reference sequence). V dropped 4 bases and J dropped 1 base, with 19 bases sitting between them. The CDR3 is CASSLIPPGPMNTGELFF. The CDR3 bases are TGTGCCAGCAGCCTCATCCCGCCGGGGCCGATGAACACCGGGGAGCTGTTTTTT.